A selection of T cell receptor beta chains follows, all from one sample in a study of shared clonotypes between healthy human individuals. The assay was immunoSEQ multiplex PCR, and TCRdb's table has in-frame clones only and misses some. The table has roughly 1,000,000 clones, more than 75% seen once. The source material was memory CD4+ T cells from PBMCs. These receptor sequences come from a man aged 18-30 years in good health. Some clones in this sample may be carry-over from other donors' samples. Each CDR3 is given with its conserved first and last residue. The D gene is left open where the match is weak. Where a row states a size, it is once, few, many or the class of an expanded clone; other rows omit it.

D | J | V | size | CDR3 | DNA
TRBD1 | TRBJ2-2 | TRBV28 | - | CASRGQGDTGELFF | TGTGCCAGCAGGGGACAGGGGGACACCGGGGAGCTGTTTTTT
TRBD2 | TRBJ2-1 | TRBV7-8 | once | CASSLGTTRNEQFF | TGTGCCAGCAGCCTGGGGACTACCCGAAATGAGCAGTTCTTC
- | TRBJ2-3 | TRBV7-2 | - | CASSLQPRGTDTQYF | TGTGCCAGCAGCTTACAACCCCGCGGCACAGATACGCAGTATTTT
- | TRBJ2-1 | TRBV5-1 | - | CASSFEGPTTRSYNEQFF | TGCGCCAGCAGCTTCGAGGGTCCCACTACCCGCTCCTACAATGAGCAGTTCTTC
TRBD1 | TRBJ2-7 | TRBV7-6 | - | CASSLGYRGYEQYF | TGTGCCAGCAGCTTAGGCTACAGGGGCTACGAGCAGTACTTC
- | TRBJ1-1 | TRBV5-1 | once | CASSLADPAGTEAFF | TGCGCCAGCAGCTTGGCAGACCCGGCGGGGACTGAAGCTTTCTTT
TRBD2 | TRBJ2-1 | TRBV11-1 | - | CASSSGLAGGAGEQFF | TGTGCCAGCAGCTCAGGACTAGCGGGAGGCGCGGGTGAGCAGTTCTTC
- | TRBJ2-3 | TRBV7-9 | - | CASTPRGGDTDTQYF | TGTGCCAGCACGCCAAGGGGGGGTGACACAGATACGCAGTATTTT
TRBD1 | TRBJ1-2 | TRBV15 | - | CATSRVVQGAGYTF | TGTGCCACCAGCAGAGTTGTCCAGGGGGCTGGCTACACCTTC
TRBD2 | TRBJ2-1 | TRBV2 | - | CASRAEAGGRNEQFF | TGTGCCAGCAGGGCAGAAGCGGGAGGGAGGAATGAGCAGTTCTTC
TRBD1 | TRBJ2-7 | TRBV7-9 | - | CASSSYKGQVLSYYEQYF | TGTGCCAGCAGCTCATATAAGGGACAGGTATTATCATATTACGAGCAGTACTTC
- | TRBJ2-1 | TRBV25-1 | - | CASKWGGQRHEQFF | TGTGCCAGCAAGTGGGGGGGGCAGCGGCATGAGCAGTTCTTC
TRBD1 | TRBJ2-1 | TRBV27 | - | CARPETGGGYNEQFF | TGTGCCAGACCCGAGACAGGGGGGGGCTACAATGAGCAGTTCTTC
- | TRBJ2-1 | TRBV7-3 | - | CASGVYPGEQFF | TGTGCCAGCGGGGTTTATCCGGGTGAGCAGTTCTTC
TRBD1 | TRBJ2-1 | TRBV12-5 | - | CASGPSPTGLSYNEQFF | TGTGCTAGTGGTCCTTCCCCGACAGGGCTCTCCTACAATGAGCAGTTCTTC
TRBD1 | TRBJ1-2 | TRBV5-6 | - | CASSFKDRALYGYTF | TGTGCCAGCAGCTTCAAGGACAGGGCGTTGTATGGCTACACCTTC
- | TRBJ1-5 | TRBV18 | once | CASSPPTTRVGQPQHF | TGTGCCAGCTCACCGCCGACGACCAGGGTAGGTCAGCCCCAGCATTTT
- | TRBJ2-4 | TRBV7-2 | - | CASSLVGVRDIQYF | TGTGCCAGCAGCTTAGTTGGGGTCCGGGACATTCAGTACTTC
TRBD2 | TRBJ2-7 | TRBV7-2 | - | CASSWAGTSSYEQYF | TGTGCCAGCAGTTGGGCGGGGACTAGCTCCTACGAGCAGTACTTC
TRBD1 | TRBJ1-4 | TRBV18 | - | CASSSAGGENEKLFF | TGTGCCAGCTCATCTGCAGGGGGCGAAAACGAAAAACTGTTTTTT
- | TRBJ2-7 | TRBV7-2 | - | CASSRGRGSYEQYF | TGTGCCAGCAGTCGCGGCAGGGGCTCCTACGAGCAGTACTTC
TRBD1 | TRBJ2-7 | TRBV29-1 | - | CSVWTGREQYF | TGCAGCGTATGGACAGGGCGGGAGCAGTACTTC
- | TRBJ1-1 | TRBV28 | - | CASSFRSWAEAFF | TGTGCCAGCAGTTTCCGGTCCTGGGCTGAAGCTTTCTTT
- | TRBJ2-7 | TRBV7-8 | - | CASSLDETTYYEQYF | TGTGCCAGCAGCTTAGACGAGACAACATACTACGAGCAGTACTTC
TRBD1 | TRBJ1-1 | TRBV10-3 | few | CAISESGGSLSEAFF | TGTGCCATCAGTGAGTCAGGGGGCTCATTATCTGAAGCTTTCTTT
TRBD1 | TRBJ2-7 | TRBV27 | once | CASRGSGTGGTYEQYF | TGTGCCAGTCGGGGCTCCGGGACAGGGGGGACCTACGAGCAGTACTTC
TRBD2 | TRBJ2-7 | TRBV18 | - | CASSTSGYEQYF | TGTGCCAGCTCAACTAGCGGGTACGAGCAGTACTTC
- | TRBJ2-1 | TRBV29-1 | - | CSVGVGSYNEQFF | TGCAGCGTTGGGGTGGGCTCCTACAATGAGCAGTTCTTC
TRBD1 | TRBJ1-1 | TRBV10-3 | - | CAISQGARDTEAFF | TGTGCCATCAGCCAGGGGGCGCGGGACACTGAAGCTTTCTTT
- | TRBJ2-4 | TRBV5-1 | few | CASSFGRDNIQYF | TGCGCCAGCAGCTTTGGTAGGGACAACATTCAGTACTTC
TRBD2 | TRBJ2-5 | TRBV7-9 | - | CASSLPAGGSVFKETQYF | TGTGCCAGCAGCTTACCAGCGGGAGGCTCGGTTTTTAAGGAGACCCAGTACTTC
TRBD2 | TRBJ2-1 | TRBV19 | many | CASSIVVTSGAYEQFF | TGTGCCAGTAGTATAGTCGTGACTAGCGGGGCGTATGAGCAGTTCTTC
- | TRBJ1-2 | TRBV28 | - | CASTPLGGWGYGYTF | TGTGCCAGCACTCCCCTCGGAGGTTGGGGCTATGGCTACACCTTC
TRBD1 | TRBJ1-1 | TRBV30 | few | CAWSASAGQKAFF | TGTGCCTGGAGTGCATCCGCGGGACAGAAAGCTTTCTTT
TRBD2 | TRBJ2-7 | TRBV27 | - | CASSQWTSPGSRGYEQYF | TGTGCCAGCAGTCAATGGACTAGCCCTGGGAGTAGGGGCTACGAGCAGTACTTC
- | TRBJ1-4 | TRBV7-3 | - | CASSRTENEKLFF | TGTGCCAGCAGTCGGACAGAGAATGAAAAACTGTTTTTT
TRBD1 | TRBJ2-5 | TRBV7-6 | - | CASSLGTDHRETQYF | TGTGCCAGCAGCTTGGGGACAGACCACCGAGAGACCCAGTACTTC
- | TRBJ1-2 | TRBV6-1 | - | CASNVEPGYGYTF | TGTGCCAGCAATGTCGAGCCCGGCTATGGCTACACCTTC
- | TRBJ2-1 | TRBV27 | - | CASSSNYNEQFF | TGTGCCAGCAGTTCCAACTACAATGAGCAGTTCTTC
- | TRBJ2-5 | TRBV27 | - | CASSLGGYLAETQYF | TGTGCCAGCAGCCTAGGGGGGTACCTGGCAGAGACCCAGTACTTC
- | TRBJ1-5 | TRBV7-8 | - | CASSLVEGSNQPQHF | TGTGCCAGCAGCTTAGTAGAGGGTAGCAATCAGCCCCAGCATTTT
- | TRBJ2-1 | TRBV28 | - | CASSLVASSRYNEQFF | TGTGCCAGCAGTTTAGTCGCCTCATCCCGATACAATGAGCAGTTCTTC
- | TRBJ2-1 | TRBV4-2 | - | CASSQLRNEQFF | TGTGCCAGCAGCCAATTGAGGAATGAGCAGTTCTTC
- | TRBJ1-1 | TRBV7-8 | - | CASSLSGIEGEAFF | TGTGCCAGCAGCTTATCGGGGATAGAAGGCGAGGCTTTCTTT
TRBD1 | TRBJ2-5 | TRBV28 | - | CASSTGTGGFETQYF | TGTGCCAGCAGCACCGGGACAGGGGGCTTTGAGACCCAGTACTTC
TRBD1 | TRBJ2-7 | TRBV27 | - | CASSGDRGISYEQYF | TGTGCCAGCAGCGGTGACAGGGGGATTTCCTACGAGCAGTACTTC
- | TRBJ2-4 | TRBV15 | - | CATSRDLAKNIQYF | TGTGCCACCAGCAGAGATCTAGCCAAAAACATTCAGTACTTC
- | TRBJ2-7 | TRBV25-1 | - | CASRKGAGNEQYF | TGTGCCAGCAGAAAGGGGGCGGGAAACGAGCAGTACTTC
- | TRBJ1-2 | TRBV28 | few | CASSLVQAINYGYTF | TGTGCCAGCAGTTTGGTACAGGCGATTAACTATGGCTACACCTTC
- | TRBJ2-7 | TRBV7-2 | - | CASSAFFGTYEQYF | TGTGCCAGCAGCGCCTTCTTCGGGACCTACGAGCAGTACTTC
- | TRBJ1-3 | TRBV30 | - | CAWSVYGIGRQVSSGNTIYF | TGTGCCTGGAGTGTCTACGGAATCGGAAGACAGGTGAGCTCTGGAAACACCATATATTTT
TRBD2 | TRBJ2-4 | TRBV5-1 | - | CASTPAPGLAGILAKNIQYF | TGCGCCAGCACCCCAGCACCGGGACTAGCGGGAATCCTAGCCAAAAACATTCAGTACTTC
- | TRBJ1-1 | TRBV14 | many | CASSQDDWGRSEAFF | TGTGCCAGCAGCCAAGATGATTGGGGGAGGTCTGAAGCTTTCTTT
- | TRBJ2-7 | TRBV30 | - | CAWSVGSSYEQYF | TGTGCCTGGAGTGTAGGTAGTTCCTACGAGCAGTACTTC
- | TRBJ2-7 | TRBV2 | - | CATATAKGEQYF | TGTGCCACCGCGACAGCTAAAGGCGAGCAGTACTTC
- | TRBJ1-1 | TRBV18 | - | CASSPQGLGTEAFF | TGTGCCAGCTCACCACAGGGATTAGGCACTGAAGCTTTCTTT
TRBD1 | TRBJ2-2 | TRBV19 | few | CASSEQGGSNTGELFF | TGTGCCAGTAGTGAACAGGGGGGATCGAACACCGGGGAGCTGTTTTTT
- | TRBJ1-1 | TRBV7-2 | - | CASSLAPVLTEAFF | TGTGCCAGCAGCTTAGCCCCGGTGCTCACTGAAGCTTTCTTT